The 2 T cell receptor beta chains listed next were all sequenced from one sample in a study of PD-1 blockade in classical Hodgkin lymphoma. Time point: cycle 4 day 1 (C4D1), after 6 weeks of nivolumab. Each of the patients experienced relapse following autologous stem cell transplantation, and their brentuximab vedotin exposure differed. Magnetic negative selection was used to purify CD4+ T cells from PBMCs that had been thawed. Assay used: immunoSEQ multiplex PCR; TCRdb lists only in-frame clones, some missing. This table holds some 30,000 clones, 75% to 90% found once. Sequencing was performed on CD4+ T cells from blood, taken before the fourth cycle of nivolumab. Source of these receptors: a human donor with classical Hodgkin lymphoma.

This chain joins TRBV25-1 and TRBJ2-7; D gene unclear. The V end was cut by 7 bases, the J end by 0 bases, with 13 bases between. This CDR3 is built from 14 residues. CDR1 is MGHDK and CDR2 is SYGVNS in the germline V gene. Written as DNA, the CDR3 is TGTGCCAGCAAGGGCAGTACGAGCTCCTACGAGCAGTACTTC. Translated, it gives CASKGSTSSYEQYF.

The chain couples TRBV18 to TRBJ2-5; tentatively, D is TRBD1 or TRBD2 (5 bases each). The CDR3 runs 12 residues. From germline, CDR1 is KGHSH and CDR2 LQKENI. V lost 5 bases to trimming and J lost 5 bases, with 9 bases between them. CDR3 in DNA: TGTGCCAGCTCATTTGAGGGGGAGACCCAGTACTTC. Its translation: CASSFEGETQYF.